This T cell receptor beta chain was captured in a study of blood T cell repertoires in COVID-19. Study-wide background: Acute and convalescent COVID-19 samples came from the United States, Italy and Spain. Sample material is recorded as cDNA or gDNA derived from T cells, B-cell-depleted T cells, or PBMCs.

This CDR3 has 14 amino acids. The germline gives CDR1 SNHLY, CDR2 FYNNEI. V was shortened by 10 bases and J by 1 base, with 15 bases between the two germline ends. This clone was seen once. Per the study methods: Cell counts per sample came from amplifying reference gene primers. Sequencing was performed with immunoSEQ multiplex PCR; in TCRdb, only in-frame clones are kept and a portion is missing. V and J calls and clone size come straight from that table; D and trimming were deduced from the DNA. The sample lists around 110,000 clones; about three quarters were seen once. The TCR originated in a man older than 75 with COVID-19, enrolled during active disease. The chain joins TRBV2 to TRBJ2-3; a possible D gene is TRBD1 (6 bases). The specimen sequenced was peripheral blood. The CDR3 DNA reads as TGTGCCATTAAAGGGGGTTTGGGCACAGATACGCAGTATTTT. Its translation: CAIKGGLGTDTQYF.